The 21 T cell receptor beta chains below all came from one sample that was sequenced in a study of blood T cell repertoires in COVID-19. Sequencing used immunoSEQ multiplex PCR; TCRdb keeps in-frame clones, though not all of them. The table shows about 500,000 clones, with about 90% occurring only once. Material: PBMCs or T cells enriched from blood (not recorded which). Receptors originate from a woman aged 18 to 35 who had recovered from COVID-19.

About this clone: At one end, the junction sequence differs from germline, possibly due to a read error. DNA for the CDR3: TGTGCCCGCAGCCAAGAGGGGGGAGATGGGGGCTACACCTTC. Translated, it gives CARSQEGGDGGYTF. V gene TRBV3-1 (or the pseudogene TRBV3-2) combines with J gene TRBJ1-2; the D gene is possibly TRBD1 (6 bases). There are 14 residues in the CDR3. Germline values: CDR1 LGHDT, CDR2 YNNKEL (reference sequence).

The chain combines TRBV7-8 with TRBJ2-3, with TRBD2 matching 10 bases. Germline CDR1 SGHVS, CDR2 FQNEAQ. Losses at the gene ends were 4 bases for V and 3 bases for J; bases not matched to a gene: 7. The CDR3 runs 16 residues. The CDR3 loop is CASSSSGGAGTDTQYF. The CDR3 DNA follows: TGTGCCAGCAGCTCCAGCGGGGGGGCCGGGACAGATACGCAGTATTTT.

As DNA, the CDR3 is TGTGCCATCAGTAAGGAGCGGGGGGATCGGAATGAGCAGTTCTTC. Protein: CAISKERGDRNEQFF. This chain connects TRBV10-3 to TRBJ2-1, with 9 bases identical to TRBD2. The CDR3 spans 15 residues. V gave up 5 bases and J gave up 7 bases; unmatched junction bases: 9. Germline CDR1 ENHRY, CDR2 SYGVKD.

V is TRBV5-1 and J is TRBJ2-3; D is unclear. V was trimmed by 4 bases and J by 5 bases, leaving 11 bases between them. Germline CDR1 reads SGHRS; CDR2 reads YFSETQ. The CDR3 loop spans 13 amino acids. Here the CDR3 DNA reads TGCGCCAGCAGCCCAGTCCGTGAAGATACGCAGTATTTT. This sequence encodes CASSPVREDTQYF.

The J gene is TRBJ2-1, the V gene TRBV2; 8 bases match TRBD1. This CDR3 comprises 13 residues. The trim removed 6 bases at V and 4 bases at J, leaving 2 bases unmatched. Germline CDR1 reads SNHLY; CDR2 reads FYNNEI. DNA for the CDR3: TGTGCCAGCAGGGACAGGGAGTACAATGAGCAGTTCTTC. It translates to CASRDREYNEQFF.

V gene TRBV5-1 combines with J gene TRBJ2-3; 9 nucleotides align to TRBD2. The germline gives CDR1 SGHRS, CDR2 YFSETQ. Trimming removed 3 bases from V and 5 bases from J; junction bases left unmatched: 4. This CDR3 spans 14 amino acids. CDR3 nucleotides: TGCGCCAGCAGCTCCCTAGCGGGGAGAGATACGCAGTATTTT. Amino acids: CASSSLAGRDTQYF.

J is TRBJ2-1 and V is TRBV6-5; D might be TRBD2 (6 bases). V dropped 6 bases and J dropped 8 bases, with 17 bases sitting between them. Germline assignment: CDR1 MNHEY and CDR2 SVGAGI. The CDR3 length is 14 residues. This CDR3 is CASRISRWRDEQFF. DNA for the CDR3: TGTGCCAGCAGGATAAGTAGATGGAGGGATGAGCAGTTCTTC.

V and J are TRBV5-1 and TRBJ1-6; the D gene is possibly TRBD1 (5 bases). The CDR3 loop spans 19 amino acids. Germline lookup yields CDR1 SGHRS and CDR2 YFSETQ. Trimming removed 4 bases at V and 10 bases at J, with 30 bases between. DNA for the CDR3: TGCGCCAGCAGCCCCTCGTTAACCCAGGGTGGTGGTTTTGGATCACCCCTCCACTTT. Encoded protein: CASSPSLTQGGGFGSPLHF.

This clone was seen just once. The rearrangement joins TRBV4-2 to TRBJ2-1; a weak D match, TRBD2 (6 bases). Germline CDR1 reads LGHNA; CDR2 reads YNFKEQ. Trimming shortened V by 0 bases and J by 6 bases, and 18 bases separated the two germline ends. The CDR3 runs to 17 residues. The CDR3 DNA is TGTGCCAGCAGCCAAGATCCGTTGGGCGCGGGGCTCAATGAGCAGTTCTTC. Encoded protein: CASSQDPLGAGLNEQFF.

The CDR3 here is CASSIVIAFNEKLFF. The CDR3 bases are TGTGCCAGTTCGATCGTCATAGCTTTCAATGAAAAACTGTTTTTT. The V gene is TRBV19, the J gene TRBJ1-4, with unresolved D. CDR3 length equals 15 residues. V was cut by 8 bases and J by 5 bases, with 18 bases left in between. In germline, CDR1 is LNHDA, CDR2 SQIVND (reference sequence).

The chain carries TRBV29-1 and TRBJ1-5, with 10 positions matching TRBD1. Looked up from germline, CDR1 is SQVTM and CDR2 is ANQGSEA. There are 13 residues in the CDR3. V trimming: 4 bases; J trimming: 5 bases; junction bases outside the gene matches: 2. For the CDR3, the DNA is TGCAGCGTTGGCGGGACAGGGGATCAGCCCCAGCATTTT. Translation: CSVGGTGDQPQHF.

The chain couples TRBV5-1 to TRBJ1-6; 7 positions match TRBD1. The CDR3 spans 14 residues. Germline values: CDR1 SGHRS, CDR2 YFSETQ. With V trimmed by 0 bases and J by 14 bases, 8 bases remained unmatched. The CDR3 region has the DNA TGCGCCAGCAGCTTGGCCGAAGGGGGCGGGTCCCTCCACTTT. Residues: CASSLAEGGGSLHF. Variable domain in full (rest from reference TRBV5-1 and TRBJ1-6): KAGVTQTPRYLIKTRGQQVTLSCSPISGHRSVSWYQQTPGQGLQFLFEYFSETQRNKGNFPGRFSGRQFSNSRSEMNVSTLELGDSALYLCASSLAEGGGSLHFGNGTRLTVT.

This rearrangement joins TRBV27 to TRBJ2-7, with 7 positions matching TRBD1. With V trimmed by 6 bases and J by 5 bases, 10 bases remained unmatched. CDR3 length equals 14 residues. Germline loops: CDR1 MNHEY, CDR2 SMNVEV (reference sequence). This CDR3 is CASRLTGVLHEQYF. CDR3 bases: TGTGCCAGCAGACTTACAGGGGTTCTCCACGAGCAGTACTTC.

The chain links TRBV3-1 (or the pseudogene TRBV3-2) to TRBJ1-5; 7 bases line up with TRBD1. The length of the CDR3 is 14 residues. V lost 4 bases and J lost 4; bases outside the gene matches: 4. CDR1 and CDR2 from the germline V gene are LGHDT and YNNKEL (reference sequence). The CDR3 loop is CASSPGTANQPQHF. The CDR3 region has the DNA TGTGCCAGCAGCCCCGGGACAGCTAATCAGCCCCAGCATTTT.

This sequence joins TRBV9 and TRBJ2-3; 10 bases map to TRBD2. V dropped 3 bases and J dropped 7; count of bases not matched to a gene: 8. Per the germline V gene, CDR1 is SGDLS and CDR2 is YYNGEE. The CDR3 has 15 amino acids. The CDR3 DNA reads as TGTGCCAGCAGCGCACTAGCGGGGTTCGAAAATACGCAGTATTTT. It is translated as CASSALAGFENTQYF.

This sequence joins TRBV9 and TRBJ1-3; possible D gene TRBD1, 6 bases. Germline V gene lookup returns CDR1 SGDLS and CDR2 YYNGEE. There are 17 residues in the CDR3. Trimming cost V 1 base and J 1 base, with 15 bases left between them. CDR3 loop: CASSVKTLTGSGNTIYF. CDR3 nucleotides: TGTGCCAGCAGCGTAAAAACGTTAACAGGGTCTGGAAACACCATATATTTT.

V gene TRBV2 combines with J gene TRBJ2-7, with a weak D call TRBD1 (5 bases). CDR1 is SNHLY, CDR2 FYNNEI, per germline. The CDR3 totals 14 residues. Trimming stripped 2 bases from V and 1 base from J, with 9 bases between. The CDR3 region has the DNA TGTGCCAGCAGTGAATTAAGGGGATCCTACGAGCAGTACTTC. It specifies CASSELRGSYEQYF.

This clone has a single count. The chain combines TRBV7-9 with TRBJ1-2, with 9 bases fitting TRBD1. Germline CDR1 is SEHNR and CDR2 is FQNEAQ (reference sequence). The CDR3 loop spans 15 amino acids. Trimming took 2 bases from V and 7 from J; bases not matched to a gene: 8. CDR3 residues: CASSLLVQGARGYTF. CDR3 nucleotides: TGTGCCAGCAGCTTACTCGTACAGGGGGCCCGTGGCTACACCTTC.

The sample holds one count of this clone. The chain has TRBV5-6 and TRBJ2-3, with D possibly matching TRBD2 (6 bases). V was shortened by 0 bases and J by 4 bases, with 12 bases between the two germline ends. The CDR3 is made up of 15 amino acids. The germline V gene encodes CDR1 SGHDT and CDR2 YYEEEE. The CDR3 region has the DNA TGTGCCAGCAGCTTGGTTGCGGGGAGCTCAGATACGCAGTATTTT. It yields the protein CASSLVAGSSDTQYF.

The V call is TRBV3-1 (or the pseudogene TRBV3-2), the J call TRBJ1-1; D is uncertain. The CDR3 extends over 16 amino acids. Germline loops: CDR1 LGHDT, CDR2 YNNKEL (reference sequence). Trimming took 2 bases from V and 1 from J, leaving 14 bases between them. DNA for the CDR3: TGTGCCAGCAGCCAATACGTAGGAGGGAGGAACACTGAAGCTTTCTTT. It is translated as CASSQYVGGRNTEAFF.

CDR3 sequence reads: CASSGGNTGELFF. CDR3 bases: TGTGCCAGCAGTGGCGGGAACACCGGGGAGCTGTTTTTT. This chain connects TRBV2 to TRBJ2-2; D is undetermined. Trimming removed 4 bases at V and 1 base at J, with 4 bases between. Germline V gene sequence: CDR1 SNHLY, CDR2 FYNNEI. The CDR3 consists of 13 residues.